This passage covers 30 T cell receptor beta chains from one sample sequenced in a study of shared clonotypes between healthy human individuals. Sequencing was performed with immunoSEQ multiplex PCR; in TCRdb, only in-frame clones are kept and a portion is missing. The repertoire holds about 1,900,000 clones, with about 95% as singletons. Naive CD8 isolation took CD45RO-negative cells positively selected for CCR7 and excluded terminally differentiated effector memory CD45RA+ cells. The specimen was naive CD8+ T cells sorted from blood. All receptors come from a man between 18 and 29 years old in good health.

This clone was recorded once. CDR3 region: CASRREQYF. Written as DNA, the CDR3 is TGTGCCAGCCGGCGTGAGCAGTACTTC. The V call is TRBV28, the J call TRBJ2-7; D unclear. CDR1 is MDHEN and CDR2 is SYDVKM in the germline V gene. There are 9 residues in the CDR3. The V and J ends lost 8 bases and 7 bases respectively, with 6 bases between them.

The rearrangement joins TRBV6-1 to TRBJ2-3; D might be TRBD1 or TRBD2, each matching 5 bases. The length of the CDR3 is 16 residues. The germline CDR1 and CDR2 sequences are MNHNS and SASEGT. The germline V and J ends were trimmed by 0 bases and 2 bases, with 12 bases remaining between them. The CDR3 nucleotides read TGTGCCAGCAGTGAAGCCGGGACCCTGGACACAGATACGCAGTATTTT. Translating it yields CASSEAGTLDTDTQYF.

In regard to this clone: Additional DNA sequences in this sample encode the identical CDR3. The genes are TRBV5-6 and TRBJ2-7, with 7 bases lining up with TRBD2. With V trimmed by 0 bases and J by 0 bases, 0 bases remained unmatched. CDR1 SGHDT and CDR2 YYEEEE come from the germline V gene. The CDR3 totals 14 residues. The CDR3 DNA reads TGTGCCAGCAGCTTGGGCGGGGGCTCCTACGAGCAGTACTTC. It is translated as CASSLGGGSYEQYF.

In this sample, this clone turned up once. Other DNA sequences in the sample encode the same CDR3. The CDR3 nucleotides are TGTGCCAGCAGTTACTCATCAGGGACCTACGAGCAGTACTTC. Protein sequence: CASSYSSGTYEQYF. The chain links TRBV6-6 to TRBJ2-7; D might be TRBD1 (5 bases). Germline values: CDR1 MNHNY, CDR2 SVGAGI (reference sequence). The CDR3 loop spans 14 amino acids. The V end lost 0 bases, the J end lost 2 bases, and 8 bases lay between the germline ends.

J is TRBJ2-7 and V is TRBV6-6, with D uncertain. This CDR3 comprises 16 residues. Deletions cut 6 bases from V and 6 bases from J, with 24 bases between. Germline V gives CDR1 MNHNY, CDR2 SVGAGI (reference sequence). CDR3 sequence reads: CASSVLSIGRPTEQYF. CDR3 nucleotides: TGTGCCAGCAGCGTACTATCTATTGGGCGCCCTACCGAGCAGTACTTC.

The V gene is TRBV30, the J gene TRBJ1-1, with 12 bases that match TRBD1. Losses at the gene ends were 5 bases for V and 0 bases for J; bases not matched to a gene: 16. The germline gives CDR1 GTSNPN, CDR2 SVGIG (reference sequence). There are 19 residues in the CDR3. CDR3 sequence reads: CAWDGTGGLPGVMNTEAFF. The CDR3 coding sequence is TGTGCCTGGGACGGGACAGGGGGCCTCCCGGGAGTGATGAACACTGAAGCTTTCTTT.

With respect to this clone: This CDR3 is also generated by other DNA sequences in the sample. This chain links TRBV27 with TRBJ1-5; D unresolved. This CDR3 is 14 amino acids long. The germline V gene encodes CDR1 MNHEY and CDR2 SMNVEV (reference sequence). Between the trimmed V and J ends, which lost 6 bases and 1 base, there was a span of 10 bases. The chain's CDR3 is CASSRTGSNQPQHF. CDR3 nucleotides: TGTGCCAGCAGCCGCACGGGGAGCAATCAGCCCCAGCATTTT.

CDR3 protein: CASSYSQGPRETQYF. In DNA, the CDR3 is TGTGCCAGCAGTTACAGTCAGGGGCCCCGGGAGACCCAGTACTTC. The V and J genes are TRBV6-5 and TRBJ2-5; D possibly corresponds to TRBD1 (6 bases). The ends were cut back, 2 bases at V and 5 bases at J, with 15 bases in the middle. The CDR3 is made up of 15 amino acids. In germline, CDR1 is MNHEY, CDR2 SVGAGI.

The rearrangement joins TRBV7-9 to TRBJ2-7; 9 positions match TRBD1. Trimming at V came to 4 bases and at J to 4 bases, leaving 11 bases not matched to a gene. CDR3 length equals 16 residues. CDR1 and CDR2 (germline): SEHNR, FQNEAQ (reference sequence). The CDR3 DNA is TGTGCCAGCAGCTCGGGGACAGGGCGATCCCCTTACGAGCAGTACTTC. Translation: CASSSGTGRSPYEQYF.

Worth noting for this clone: The junction shows a germline mismatch at one end, possibly a read error. Other DNA sequences in the sample encode the same CDR3. The V call is TRBV6-1, the J call TRBJ2-7; perhaps TRBD1 as D (5 bases). This CDR3 is built from 13 residues. The germline gives CDR1 MNHNS, CDR2 SASEGT. CDR3 amino acids: CASREGVGYEQYF. The CDR3 coding sequence is TGTGCCAGCAGGGAAGGGGTGGGATACGAGCAGTACTTC.

The CDR3 protein is CASSLGGGASGETQYF. Written as DNA, the CDR3 is TGTGCCAGCAGCTTGGGCGGGGGGGCGAGTGGAGAGACCCAGTACTTC. The genes are TRBV5-6 and TRBJ2-5; TRBD2 matches 9 bases. Per the germline V gene, CDR1 is SGHDT and CDR2 is YYEEEE. The CDR3 is 16 amino acids. The V gene end was trimmed by 0 bases and the J gene end by 4 bases; junction bases not matched to a gene: 7.

The J gene is TRBJ2-2, the V gene TRBV4-3, with 8 bases aligning to TRBD1. Losses at the gene ends were 0 bases for V and 5 bases for J; bases not matched to a gene: 11. Per the germline V gene, CDR1 is LGHNA and CDR2 is YSLEER. This CDR3 contains 18 residues. CDR3 nucleotides: TGCGCCAGCAGCCAAGATCCTTTGGCAGGGGGCTTGACCGGGGAGCTGTTTTTT. The encoded protein is CASSQDPLAGGLTGELFF.

The chain is built from TRBV4-3 and TRBJ2-1, with 9 bases that match TRBD2. This CDR3 comprises 18 residues. CDR1 is LGHNA, CDR2 YSLEER, per germline. V lost 0 bases, J lost 1 base, and 7 bases stayed unmatched. In DNA form, the CDR3 reads TGCGCCAGCAGCCAAGATAGAGCGGGAGGTGTGTCCTACAATGAGCAGTTCTTC. Translated: CASSQDRAGGVSYNEQFF.

The chain recombines TRBV6-6 with TRBJ2-1; D is perhaps TRBD1 (6 bases). Germline lookup yields CDR1 MNHNY and CDR2 SVGAGI (reference sequence). V dropped 8 bases and J dropped 3 bases, with 11 bases sitting between them. The length of the CDR3 is 13 residues. The CDR3 region has the DNA TGTGCCAGCGGGGGCACAGACTACAATGAGCAGTTCTTC. It encodes CASGGTDYNEQFF.

This clone was counted a few times. The DNA of the CDR3 is TGTGCCAGCAGCTTGTTTCGTGAGGGCGTCTATGGCTACACCTTC. Amino acids: CASSLFREGVYGYTF. The J gene is TRBJ1-2, the V gene TRBV5-6; D not resolved. Germline loops: CDR1 SGHDT, CDR2 YYEEEE. This CDR3 region has 15 residues. Trimming pared 1 base from V and 4 bases from J, leaving 14 bases between.

This sequence joins TRBV13 and TRBJ1-4, with D possibly matching TRBD1 (6 bases). Germline V lookup: CDR1 PRHDT, CDR2 FYEKMQ (reference sequence). The CDR3 loop spans 14 amino acids. Trimming removed 4 bases at V and 2 bases at J, with 8 bases between. CDR3 bases: TGTGCCAGCAGCTCCAGGGGCACTAATGAAAAACTGTTTTTT. Protein: CASSSRGTNEKLFF.

V and J are TRBV23-1 and TRBJ1-6; D perhaps matches TRBD1 (6 bases). TRBV23-1 has ORF status, its function being uncertain. The CDR3 is 15 residues long. V lost 0 bases, J lost 7 bases, and 10 bases lay in between. CDR3 in DNA: TGCGCCAGCAGTCAATCCTCAGGGGAAAATTCACCCCTCCACTTT. This encodes CASSQSSGENSPLHF.

This clone has a single count. V is TRBV5-6 and J is TRBJ2-7, with 9 bases matching TRBD1. This CDR3 contains 12 residues. Trimming at V came to 4 bases and at J to 6 bases, leaving 2 bases not matched to a gene. Germline V gene data show CDR1 as SGHDT and CDR2 as YYEEEE. The CDR3 region has the DNA TGTGCCAGCAGCATGACAGGGGGCGAGCAGTACTTC. It specifies CASSMTGGEQYF.

The V and J genes are TRBV6-1 and TRBJ2-1; the D is unclear. V shed 0 bases and J shed 2 bases, with 8 bases lying between them. CDR3 size: 15 residues. The V gene's germline CDR1 is MNHNS and CDR2 SASEGT. CDR3 loop: CASSEAQPTYNEQFF. CDR3 nucleotides: TGTGCCAGCAGTGAAGCACAGCCAACCTACAATGAGCAGTTCTTC.

The J gene is TRBJ1-2, the V gene TRBV11-2; possible D gene TRBD1, 5 bases. The ends were cut back, 1 base at V and 4 bases at J, with 10 bases in the middle. The CDR3 extends over 14 amino acids. Per germline, CDR1 SGHAT and CDR2 FQNNGV. CDR3: CASSLGGPRYGYTF. In nucleotides, the CDR3 is TGTGCCAGCAGCTTAGGGGGCCCCCGCTATGGCTACACCTTC.

The chain recombines TRBV5-1 with TRBJ1-5; TRBD1 aligns across 11 bases. Looked up from germline, CDR1 is SGHRS and CDR2 is YFSETQ. CDR3 size: 17 residues. After removal of 0 bases from V and 4 bases from J, the junction contained 6 bases not matched to a gene. The CDR3 is CASSLGPDRGQNQPQHF. CDR3 in DNA: TGCGCCAGCAGCTTGGGCCCGGACAGGGGGCAGAATCAGCCCCAGCATTTT.

This rearrangement joins TRBV27 to TRBJ1-5; D is unresolved. The CDR3 is 15 amino acids. The V end lost 6 bases, the J end lost 7 bases, and 19 bases lay between the germline ends. Germline CDR1 and CDR2: MNHEY and SMNVEV (reference sequence). CDR3 in amino acids: CASSPGSGFGQPQHF. CDR3 bases: TGTGCCAGCAGCCCTGGGTCGGGGTTCGGACAGCCCCAGCATTTT.

Comment on this clone: Different DNA sequences within this sample yield the same CDR3. This chain joins TRBV4-3 and TRBJ1-5; D is ambiguous. This CDR3 comprises 13 residues. CDR1 and CDR2 from the germline V gene are LGHNA and YSLEER. The V and J ends lost 0 bases and 7 bases respectively, with 7 bases between them. The chain's CDR3 is CASSQDLDQPQHF. CDR3 nucleotides: TGCGCCAGCAGCCAAGATCTTGACCAGCCCCAGCATTTT.

The chain has TRBV5-4 and TRBJ1-5, with 10 bases fitting TRBD1. Germline CDR1 reads SGHNT; CDR2 reads YYREEE (reference sequence). Trimming removed 0 bases from V and 8 bases from J; junction bases left unmatched: 2. The CDR3 totals 14 residues. Here the CDR3 DNA reads TGTGCCAGCAGCTTGGAGGGGACAGGGGAGCCCCAGCATTTT. It codes for CASSLEGTGEPQHF.

With regard to this clone: Other DNA sequences from this sample encode an identical CDR3 as well. This sequence joins TRBV9 and TRBJ2-7; possibly TRBD2 for D (6 bases). Trimming removed 2 bases at V and 1 base at J, with 7 bases between. The CDR3 runs 13 residues. Per germline, CDR1 SGDLS and CDR2 YYNGEE. The CDR3 region is CASSVEGSYEQYF. CDR3 DNA sequence: TGTGCCAGCAGCGTGGAGGGGTCCTACGAGCAGTACTTC.

The chain carries TRBV4-3 and TRBJ2-1, with 9 bases matching TRBD1. Germline V lookup: CDR1 LGHNA, CDR2 YSLEER. The CDR3 contains 17 residues. With 1 base clipped from V and 3 bases from J, the junction kept 7 bases outside the gene matches. The CDR3: CASSQVVGQGNYNEQFF. The CDR3 DNA reads TGCGCCAGCAGCCAAGTGGTAGGACAGGGGAACTACAATGAGCAGTTCTTC.

The V call is TRBV19, the J call TRBJ1-5, with D unclear. Germline CDR1 reads LNHDA; CDR2 reads SQIVND (reference sequence). V shed 7 bases and J shed 9 bases, with 10 bases lying between them. This CDR3 comprises 11 residues. CDR3 DNA sequence: TGTGCCAGTAATACGGGCGGGCCCCAGCATTTT. It encodes CASNTGGPQHF.

The chain carries TRBV11-2 and TRBJ1-1; D is undetermined. The CDR3 runs to 14 residues. Germline CDR1 is SGHAT and CDR2 is FQNNGV. Trimming took 5 bases from V and 3 from J, leaving 13 bases between them. The DNA of the CDR3 is TGTGCCAGCAGCCCCGTTGTAGCTTACACTGAAGCTTTCTTT. It is translated as CASSPVVAYTEAFF.

The rearrangement uses TRBV9 and TRBJ2-7; TRBD1 matches 8 bases. Germline CDR1 SGDLS, CDR2 YYNGEE. V trimming: 0 bases; J trimming: 5 bases; junction bases outside the gene matches: 10. This CDR3 contains 16 residues. Here the CDR3 DNA reads TGTGCCAGCAGCGTAGCTCAAGACAGGGGTTGGGACGAGCAGTACTTC. Translated, it gives CASSVAQDRGWDEQYF.

Points on this clone: Other DNA sequences in the same sample also yield this CDR3. The gene calls are TRBV30 and TRBJ1-1, with TRBD1 identical over 8 bases. The germline V gene encodes CDR1 GTSNPN and CDR2 SVGIG (reference sequence). The CDR3 is 14 residues long. Trimming removed 0 bases from V and 2 bases from J; junction bases left unmatched: 2. The CDR3 loop is CAWSVGQGNTEAFF. DNA of the CDR3: TGTGCCTGGAGTGTAGGACAGGGAAACACTGAAGCTTTCTTT.